Sequencing of this TCR beta chain was carried out in a study of blood T cells in healthy people across ages. Germline V gene data show CDR1 as MNHEY and CDR2 as SMNVEV (reference sequence). The V end lost 2 bases, the J end lost 3 bases, and 11 bases lay between the germline ends. The CDR3 is made up of 14 amino acids. With a J-beta primer mix and a sample-barcoded 5' primer, a second PCR ran about 7 to 11 cycles. TCRdb called the 5' RACE reads again in MiXCR, with one record for every CDR3 protein. Of about 800,000 distinct CDR3 sequences in the sample, around 25% are singletons; the top ten hold under 4.5%. These records were also assigned to another study, of T cells of mothers and their children.

Sample: blood. This TCR was recovered from a boy aged 5-17 years in good health. The chain is built from TRBV27 and TRBJ2-7; possibly TRBD1 for D (5 bases). The CDR3 bases are TGTGCCAGCAGTTTACTCTGGCAGGGCTACGAGCAGTACTTC. Its protein is CASSLLWQGYEQYF.